The text below deals with one TCR beta chain. Its antigen remains unidentified. These data are taken from a study of CD8 T cells in ankylosing spondylitis. Whole-study findings and limits: Roughly eight highly homologous variants formed a TCR beta motif that appeared characteristic of ankylosing spondylitis blood. Disease-associated clones were reportedly significantly overrepresented in matched ankylosing spondylitis synovial fluid.

There are 14 residues in the CDR3. The V and J ends lost 3 bases and 10 bases respectively, with 17 bases between them. Germline V gene sequence: CDR1 SGHRS, CDR2 YFSETQ. Each CDR3 protein is one row after TCRdb ran MiXCR on the 5' RACE reads. The sample lists fewer than 400,000 distinct CDR3 sequences, approximately 8.2% occurring once. Input material: blood, either unsorted or a sorted T cell fraction (not recorded which). V gene TRBV5-1 combines with J gene TRBJ2-1; D gene uncertain. The sequence was collected from a male donor with ankylosing spondylitis. The CDR3 sequence: CASSSATTGNEQFF. DNA of the CDR3: TGCGCCAGCAGCTCGGCGACGACGGGTAACGAGCAGTTCTTC.